Listed below are T cell receptor beta chains from one sample, sequenced in a study of PD-1 blockade in classical Hodgkin lymphoma. Repertoires were generated with immunoSEQ multiplex PCR, while TCRdb's copy carries only in-frame clones and drops some. This table has about 110,000 clones, 80% to 90% appearing once. Sequences were derived from peripheral blood mononuclear cells (PBMCs), sampled before the second cycle of nivolumab. The receptors stem from a human donor with classical Hodgkin lymphoma. The CDR3 runs from the conserved cysteine through the conserved F or W. D genes are given only for firm matches. Size tells how often a clone was seen (once, few, many) or the class of an expanded clone, and some rows leave it out.

D gene: -
J gene: TRBJ2-7
V gene: TRBV7-9
clone size: -
CDR3 DNA: TGTGCCAGCAGCCCCGCGAGCACCTACGAGCAGTACTTC
CDR3 protein: CASSPASTYEQYF

D gene: -
J gene: TRBJ2-7
V gene: TRBV4-2
clone size: -
CDR3 DNA: TGTGCCAGCAGCCGAGAAACCCCCCGCTACGAGCAGTACTTC
CDR3 protein: CASSRETPRYEQYF

D gene: TRBD2
J gene: TRBJ2-2
V gene: TRBV15
clone size: -
CDR3 DNA: TGTGCCACCAGCAGACCCACTAGCGCCGGGGAGCTGTTTTTT
CDR3 protein: CATSRPTSAGELFF

D gene: -
J gene: TRBJ2-3
V gene: TRBV28
clone size: -
CDR3 DNA: TGTGCCAGCTCATGGGGACTTGTCACAGATACGCAGTATTTT
CDR3 protein: CASSWGLVTDTQYF

D gene: TRBD2
J gene: TRBJ2-1
V gene: TRBV4-1
clone size: once
CDR3 DNA: TGCGCCAGCAGCCAAGATTCCCGGGAGGGTCATGAGCAGTTCTTC
CDR3 protein: CASSQDSREGHEQFF

D gene: TRBD1
J gene: TRBJ2-7
V gene: TRBV6-5
clone size: -
CDR3 DNA: TGTGCCAGCAGTTACTTTGACAGGGTTCACGAGCAGTACTTC
CDR3 protein: CASSYFDRVHEQYF

D gene: -
J gene: TRBJ2-2
V gene: TRBV19
clone size: -
CDR3 DNA: TGTGCCAGTAGTTCCGCCCCCGGGGAGCTGTTTTTT
CDR3 protein: CASSSAPGELFF

D gene: -
J gene: TRBJ1-1
V gene: TRBV5-1
clone size: few
CDR3 DNA: TGCGCCAGCAGCTTGGGTCAGCAGAACACTGAAGCTTTCTTT
CDR3 protein: CASSLGQQNTEAFF

D gene: TRBD1
J gene: TRBJ2-5
V gene: TRBV6-1
clone size: -
CDR3 DNA: TGTGCCAGCAGTGAAGCGCGGCCGGGACAGGGGGGGGCCCAGTACTTC
CDR3 protein: CASSEARPGQGGAQYF

D gene: -
J gene: TRBJ2-7
V gene: TRBV27
clone size: -
CDR3 DNA: TGTGCCAGCAGTTTATCCCGAGGGGGGTACGAGCAGTACTTC
CDR3 protein: CASSLSRGGYEQYF

D gene: -
J gene: TRBJ2-7
V gene: TRBV4-1
clone size: once
CDR3 DNA: TGCGCCAGCAGCCAAGAGTGGGGCCCCTACGAGCAGTACTTC
CDR3 protein: CASSQEWGPYEQYF

D gene: TRBD2
J gene: TRBJ2-3
V gene: TRBV10-1
clone size: -
CDR3 DNA: TGCGCCAGCCCCCTAGCGGGAGTTAGCGATACGCAGTATTTT
CDR3 protein: CASPLAGVSDTQYF

D gene: -
J gene: TRBJ1-5
V gene: TRBV5-4
clone size: many
CDR3 DNA: TGTGCCAGCAGCTCTGGCGCAGGGAGCCCTCAGCCCCAGCATTTT
CDR3 protein: CASSSGAGSPQPQHF

D gene: TRBD1
J gene: TRBJ1-2
V gene: TRBV4-1
clone size: -
CDR3 DNA: TGCGCCAGCAGCCACTTTTCCGGGACAGGGATTGGAGATGGCTACACCTTC
CDR3 protein: CASSHFSGTGIGDGYTF

D gene: TRBD1
J gene: TRBJ1-1
V gene: TRBV6-5
clone size: -
CDR3 DNA: TGTGCCAGCAGTTACTCGGGACAGACGAACACTGAAGCTTTCTTT
CDR3 protein: CASSYSGQTNTEAFF

D gene: -
J gene: TRBJ1-2
V gene: TRBV6-1
clone size: -
CDR3 DNA: TGTGCCAGCAACACCCGGGACTACTATGGCTACACCTTC
CDR3 protein: CASNTRDYYGYTF

D gene: TRBD1
J gene: TRBJ2-1
V gene: TRBV15
clone size: -
CDR3 DNA: TGTGCCACCAGCAGAGAAGGGGGCCTTAGGTCGGATGAGCAGTTCTTC
CDR3 protein: CATSREGGLRSDEQFF

D gene: TRBD1
J gene: TRBJ1-4
V gene: TRBV7-2
clone size: -
CDR3 DNA: TGTGCCAGCAGCACCCGACGACAGGGGGAAAATGAAAAACTGTTTTTT
CDR3 protein: CASSTRRQGENEKLFF

D gene: -
J gene: TRBJ2-7
V gene: TRBV5-6
clone size: -
CDR3 DNA: TGTGCCAGTAGCGTGGGGCTGTACGAGCAGTACTTC
CDR3 protein: CASSVGLYEQYF

D gene: -
J gene: TRBJ2-7
V gene: TRBV2
clone size: -
CDR3 DNA: TGTGCCAGCAGTGAGACCCAGGGACCCTACGAGCAGTACTTC
CDR3 protein: CASSETQGPYEQYF

D gene: -
J gene: TRBJ1-1
V gene: TRBV6-1
clone size: -
CDR3 DNA: TGTGCCAGCAGCCATAACAAGAACACTGAAGCTTTCTTT
CDR3 protein: CASSHNKNTEAFF

D gene: TRBD2
J gene: TRBJ2-1
V gene: TRBV10-1
clone size: once
CDR3 DNA: TGCGCCAGCAGTGACCCATCTAGCGGAACTTACAATGAGCAGTTCTTC
CDR3 protein: CASSDPSSGTYNEQFF

D gene: -
J gene: TRBJ2-7
V gene: TRBV4-1
clone size: -
CDR3 DNA: TGCGCCAGCAGCCAAGGTACGCCCAGCTCCTACGAGCAGTACTTC
CDR3 protein: CASSQGTPSSYEQYF

D gene: -
J gene: TRBJ2-1
V gene: TRBV10-3
clone size: once
CDR3 DNA: TGTGCCATCACACCGACCCCTACCTACAATGAGCAGTTCTTC
CDR3 protein: CAITPTPTYNEQFF

D gene: -
J gene: TRBJ2-1
V gene: TRBV7-2
clone size: -
CDR3 DNA: TGTGCCAGCAGCCCCCAAGGCCAACTAGTGAATGAGCAGTTCTTC
CDR3 protein: CASSPQGQLVNEQFF

D gene: -
J gene: TRBJ1-2
V gene: TRBV6-4
clone size: few
CDR3 DNA: TGTGCCAGCAGGGGTGGCTATGGCTACACCTTC
CDR3 protein: CASRGGYGYTF

D gene: -
J gene: TRBJ2-1
V gene: TRBV19
clone size: -
CDR3 DNA: TGTGCCAGTAGTATAGATCTGATCTACAATGAGCAGTTCTTC
CDR3 protein: CASSIDLIYNEQFF

D gene: -
J gene: TRBJ1-1
V gene: TRBV18
clone size: -
CDR3 DNA: TGTGCCAGCACCCCCCCCTCACCGGAGGTTCACGCTTTCTTT
CDR3 protein: CASTPPSPEVHAFF

D gene: TRBD1
J gene: TRBJ1-2
V gene: TRBV6-6
clone size: -
CDR3 DNA: TGTGCCAGCAGCGCAGGGGGCGGCTATGGCTACACCTTC
CDR3 protein: CASSAGGGYGYTF

D gene: -
J gene: TRBJ2-5
V gene: TRBV7-9
clone size: -
CDR3 DNA: TGTGCCAGCAGCCCCCGCGGAGAGACCCAGTACTTC
CDR3 protein: CASSPRGETQYF

D gene: -
J gene: TRBJ1-5
V gene: TRBV21-1
clone size: -
CDR3 DNA: TGTGCCAGCGGCGGGATCAATCAGCCCCAGCATTTT
CDR3 protein: CASGGINQPQHF

D gene: -
J gene: TRBJ2-5
V gene: TRBV18
clone size: -
CDR3 DNA: TGTGCCAGCTCACGCAACCAAGAGACCCAGTACTTC
CDR3 protein: CASSRNQETQYF

D gene: TRBD1
J gene: TRBJ2-5
V gene: TRBV14
clone size: -
CDR3 DNA: TGTGCCAGCAGCCAAGACGTGGACAGGGGCAGGGGGGAGACCCAGTACTTC
CDR3 protein: CASSQDVDRGRGETQYF

D gene: -
J gene: TRBJ1-2
V gene: TRBV28
clone size: -
CDR3 DNA: TGTGCCAGCAGTCTCGGGACTAACTATGGCTACACCTTC
CDR3 protein: CASSLGTNYGYTF

D gene: -
J gene: TRBJ2-5
V gene: TRBV5-1
clone size: -
CDR3 DNA: TGCGCCAGCAGCTCAAACTCCAGGGGCCAAGAGACCCAGTACTTC
CDR3 protein: CASSSNSRGQETQYF

D gene: TRBD2
J gene: TRBJ2-1
V gene: TRBV7-2
clone size: -
CDR3 DNA: TGTGCCAGCAGCTCACCGGGACTAGCGGTGAATGAGCAGTTCTTC
CDR3 protein: CASSSPGLAVNEQFF

D gene: TRBD1
J gene: TRBJ2-2
V gene: TRBV9
clone size: -
CDR3 DNA: TGTGCCAGCAGCGCCACGGGACAGCTGACCGGGGAGCTGTTTTTT
CDR3 protein: CASSATGQLTGELFF

D gene: TRBD1
J gene: TRBJ2-5
V gene: TRBV5-1
clone size: -
CDR3 DNA: TGCGCCAGCAGCCCAGGGGGCGGAATGGAGACCCAGTACTTC
CDR3 protein: CASSPGGGMETQYF

D gene: -
J gene: TRBJ2-1
V gene: TRBV13
clone size: -
CDR3 DNA: TGTGCCAGCTCGAGCAGCTCCTACAATGAGCAGTTCTTC
CDR3 protein: CASSSSSYNEQFF

D gene: -
J gene: TRBJ1-2
V gene: TRBV7-2
clone size: -
CDR3 DNA: TGTGCCAGCAGCTCCCCGCTCTCTTCATATGTGGGCACCTTC
CDR3 protein: CASSSPLSSYVGTF

D gene: TRBD2
J gene: TRBJ2-3
V gene: TRBV7-2
clone size: -
CDR3 DNA: TGTGCCAGCAGCCCGGGGACTAGCGGCAGCACAGATACGCAGTATTTT
CDR3 protein: CASSPGTSGSTDTQYF

D gene: TRBD1
J gene: TRBJ1-1
V gene: TRBV4-1
clone size: -
CDR3 DNA: TGCGCCAGCAGCCAAGATGGCCAGGGGGCATGGACTGAAGCTTTCTTT
CDR3 protein: CASSQDGQGAWTEAFF

D gene: TRBD2
J gene: TRBJ2-2
V gene: TRBV10-1
clone size: -
CDR3 DNA: TGCGCCAGCAGTGAGTCGTCGCTAGCGGGATTCACCGGGGAGCTGTTTTTT
CDR3 protein: CASSESSLAGFTGELFF

D gene: -
J gene: TRBJ1-5
V gene: TRBV6-5
clone size: -
CDR3 DNA: TGTGCCAGCAGTTACGGGGGGTCCAATCAGCCCCAGCATTTT
CDR3 protein: CASSYGGSNQPQHF

D gene: -
J gene: TRBJ2-1
V gene: TRBV5-1
clone size: -
CDR3 DNA: TGCGCCAGCAGTTTGACCACGGGACAAGCATACAATGAGCAGTTCTTC
CDR3 protein: CASSLTTGQAYNEQFF

D gene: TRBD2
J gene: TRBJ2-7
V gene: TRBV11-2
clone size: -
CDR3 DNA: TGTGCCAGCAGCTTAGGGAAACTAGCGGGAGGCTACGAGCAGTACTTC
CDR3 protein: CASSLGKLAGGYEQYF

D gene: TRBD2
J gene: TRBJ2-1
V gene: TRBV6-5
clone size: -
CDR3 DNA: TGTGCCAGCAGTTACTCGTCAGCGGGAGGTAACAATGAGCAGTTCTTC
CDR3 protein: CASSYSSAGGNNEQFF

D gene: -
J gene: TRBJ2-7
V gene: TRBV6-1
clone size: -
CDR3 DNA: TGTGCCAGCAGTCTTCAGACAGGCGCATCCTACGAGCAGTACTTC
CDR3 protein: CASSLQTGASYEQYF

D gene: TRBD1
J gene: TRBJ2-1
V gene: TRBV6-5
clone size: -
CDR3 DNA: TGTGCCAGCAGTTACGGGACAGGGAAAAATGAGCAGTTCTTC
CDR3 protein: CASSYGTGKNEQFF

D gene: -
J gene: TRBJ1-2
V gene: TRBV19
clone size: -
CDR3 DNA: TGTGCCAGTCAAGGGGGGGACATCCGGCTCTATGGCTACACCTTC
CDR3 protein: CASQGGDIRLYGYTF

D gene: -
J gene: TRBJ2-1
V gene: TRBV29-1
clone size: -
CDR3 DNA: TGCAGCGTTGAAGAGAACTGGTACTCCTACAATGAGCAGTTCTTC
CDR3 protein: CSVEENWYSYNEQFF

D gene: -
J gene: TRBJ2-7
V gene: TRBV27
clone size: -
CDR3 DNA: TGTGCCAGCAGTTCCAAAGACAGTTTCTACGAGCAGTACTTC
CDR3 protein: CASSSKDSFYEQYF

D gene: -
J gene: TRBJ2-2
V gene: TRBV9
clone size: -
CDR3 DNA: TGTGCCAGCAGCGCCACCCCGCGGGCTATTAACACCGGGGAGCTGTTTTTT
CDR3 protein: CASSATPRAINTGELFF

D gene: TRBD1
J gene: TRBJ1-1
V gene: TRBV5-8
clone size: once
CDR3 DNA: TGTGCCAGCAGCTTGGGACAGGGGGAGCGTGAAGCTTTCTTT
CDR3 protein: CASSLGQGEREAFF